The 24 T cell receptor beta chains reported below all come from one sample, sequenced in a study of T cells in Graves' hyperthyroidism and ophthalmopathy. TCR beta CDR3 sequences were amplified from RNA transcripts. RT-PCR in the first round (using the HTBI primer set) targeted the TCR CDR3. TCRdb independently ran MiXCR on the multiplex PCR reads; one entry per CDR3 protein. The table includes some 720,000 distinct CDR3 sequences, about a sixth detected once. Sequenced material: blood. These receptors all come from a man between 18 and 29 years old with Graves' hyperthyroidism.

At least ten counts were recorded for this clonotype. The V call is TRBV27, the J call TRBJ1-1; a possible D gene is TRBD1 (5 bases). V was pared by 7 bases and J by 1 base, with 13 bases between. Germline V CDR1 and CDR2: MNHEY, SMNVEV (reference sequence). The CDR3 has 14 residues. The CDR3 protein is CASTLGRGNTEAFF. The CDR3 nucleotides are TGTGCCAGCACCTTGGGGAGGGGGAACACTGAAGCTTTCTTT.

This clonotype was recorded many times. The rearrangement uses TRBV18 and TRBJ1-1; 9 bases agree with TRBD1. The V and J ends lost 8 bases and 3 bases, in that order; junction bases with no gene match: 7. The CDR3 sequence is 14 residues long. Germline V gene data show CDR1 as KGHSH and CDR2 as LQKENI. This chain's CDR3 is CASSLQGADTEAFF. In DNA form, the CDR3 reads TGTGCCAGCAGTTTACAGGGGGCCGACACTGAAGCTTTCTTT. Together with reference TRBV18 and TRBJ1-1, the CDR3 gives the full variable domain: NAGVMQNPRHLVRRRGQEARLRCSPMKGHSHVYWYRQLPEEGLKFMVYLQKENIIDESGMPKERFSAEFPKEGPSILRIQQVVRGDSAAYFCASSLQGADTEAFFGQGTRLTVV.

This clonotype appeared many times. CDR3 sequence (DNA): TGTGCCAGCGAGACAGTTTACAATGAGCAGTTCTTC. It encodes CASETVYNEQFF. The chain has TRBV7-9 and TRBJ2-1, with a weak D call TRBD1 (5 bases). The V end was cut by 8 bases, the J end by 4 bases, with 9 bases between. Germline CDR1 SEHNR, CDR2 FQNEAQ (reference sequence). This CDR3 spans 12 amino acids.

The chain links TRBV29-1 to TRBJ2-6; D is possibly TRBD1 (6 bases). The CDR3 contains 14 residues. V lost 6 bases, J lost 4 bases, and 13 bases lay in between. The germline gives CDR1 SQVTM, CDR2 ANQGSEA. The DNA for the CDR3 is TGCAGCGTGGACACAGGGACCGGGGCCAACGTCCTGACTTTC. Amino acid sequence: CSVDTGTGANVLTF.

Many counts were recorded for this clonotype. The chain carries TRBV28 and TRBJ2-7; 7 nucleotides agree with TRBD2. Trimming removed 6 bases from V and 0 bases from J; junction bases left unmatched: 5. The CDR3 is 14 amino acids. Germline-derived CDR1 and CDR2 are MDHEN and SYDVKM. The CDR3 DNA sequence: TGTGCCAGCAGGGGAGGGGCCCCCTCCTACGAGCAGTACTTC. As protein: CASRGGAPSYEQYF.

This clonotype was recorded once. The rearrangement uses TRBV19 and TRBJ2-7, with 12 positions matching TRBD1. The length of the CDR3 is 14 residues. CDR1 LNHDA and CDR2 SQIVND come from the germline V gene (reference sequence). With 5 bases clipped from V and 3 bases from J, the junction kept 2 bases outside the gene matches. This CDR3 is CASSGDRGRYEQYF. CDR3 DNA: TGTGCCAGTAGTGGGGACAGGGGGCGCTACGAGCAGTACTTC.

This clonotype was detected a few times. V gene TRBV3-1 combines with J gene TRBJ2-1, with 14 nucleotides matching TRBD2. Germline-derived CDR1 and CDR2 are LGHDT and YNNKEL (reference sequence). The junction had 3 bases not matched to a gene; V was cut back by 2 bases and J by 0 bases. The CDR3 length is 18 residues. The CDR3 loop reads CASSQSGTSGSSYNEQFF. In DNA, the CDR3 is TGTGCCAGCAGCCAATCCGGGACTAGCGGGAGCTCCTACAATGAGCAGTTCTTC.

This clonotype was detected a few times. The chain employs TRBV19 and TRBJ2-1; either TRBD1 or TRBD2 may fit D (6 bases each). CDR1 and CDR2 from the germline V gene are LNHDA and SQIVND (reference sequence). Trimming took off 3 bases at V and 7 bases at J, with 16 bases between the two ends. This CDR3 contains 15 residues. This CDR3 is CASSIVGAGHNEQFF. The CDR3 DNA reads as TGTGCCAGTAGTATCGTGGGGGCGGGGCATAATGAGCAGTTCTTC.

The J gene is TRBJ1-5, the V gene TRBV19; D may be TRBD1 (5 bases). The CDR3 covers 15 residues. V shed 5 bases and J shed 3 bases, with 14 bases lying between them. Per the germline V gene, CDR1 is LNHDA and CDR2 is SQIVND (reference sequence). CDR3 protein: CASSAGQLNNQPQHF. The CDR3 bases are TGTGCCAGTAGTGCCGGACAACTGAACAATCAGCCCCAGCATTTT.

A remark on this clonotype: It may be a read error: a sequence one base away is much more abundant. V usage is TRBV18 and J usage is TRBJ2-3; D call uncertain. This CDR3 spans 14 amino acids. Germline loops: CDR1 KGHSH, CDR2 LQKENI. The CDR3 sequence is CASSPGPDTDTRYF. In nucleotides, the CDR3 is TGTGCCAGCTCACCTGGGCCCGACACAGATACGCGGTATTTT.

This clonotype was found a few times. The gene calls are TRBV2 and TRBJ2-5; D is possibly TRBD1 (6 bases). Trimming stripped 7 bases from V and 5 bases from J, with 11 bases between. Germline-derived CDR1 and CDR2 are SNHLY and FYNNEI. This CDR3 contains 12 residues. CDR3 sequence (DNA): TGTGCCAGCACACAGGGTCGGGAGACCCAGTACTTC. It encodes CASTQGRETQYF.

There are many counts of this clonotype. The V call is TRBV7-9, the J call TRBJ2-1, with D possibly TRBD2 on 6 matching bases. Trimming cost V 4 bases and J 6 bases, with 13 bases left between them. This CDR3 comprises 14 residues. The germline gives CDR1 SEHNR, CDR2 FQNEAQ (reference sequence). CDR3 in DNA: TGTGCCAGCAGCTCGGAGGGCCTCGGCAATGAGCAGTTCTTC. Its translation is CASSSEGLGNEQFF.

This clonotype was seen many times. This rearrangement joins TRBV30 to TRBJ2-1; TRBD2 might be the D (5 bases). Germline values: CDR1 GTSNPN, CDR2 SVGIG (reference sequence). The CDR3 is 12 residues long. The V end lost 1 base, the J end lost 14 bases, and 15 bases lay between the germline ends. CDR3 amino acids: CAWSDERKREFF. CDR3 bases: TGTGCCTGGAGTGACGAGCGAAAGAGGGAGTTCTTC. Based on the CDR3 plus reference TRBV30 and TRBJ2-1, the full variable domain is SQTIHQWPATLVQPVGSPLSLECTVEGTSNPNLYWYRQAAGRGLQLLFYSVGIGQISSEVPQNLSASRPQDRQFILSSKKLLLSDSGFYLCAWSDERKREFFGPGTRLTVL.

J is TRBJ2-7 and V is TRBV4-3; D possibly corresponds to TRBD2 (5 bases). CDR1 and CDR2 (germline): LGHNA, YSLEER. V shed 1 base and J shed 2 bases, with 9 bases lying between them. The CDR3 has 14 amino acids. The DNA for the CDR3 is TGCGCCAGCAGCCAAGCGGTGGGAGCCTACGAGCAGTACTTC. Translation gives CASSQAVGAYEQYF.

This chain joins TRBV5-1 and TRBJ2-3; the D is unclear. Trimming cost V 0 bases and J 2 bases, with 13 bases left between them. Looked up from germline, CDR1 is SGHRS and CDR2 is YFSETQ. The CDR3 spans 16 residues. CDR3 bases: TGCGCCAGCAGCTTGGCGGCGGCTTCTAACACAGATACGCAGTATTTT. This encodes CASSLAAASNTDTQYF.

The table lists this clonotype with a few counts. The chain is built from TRBV28 and TRBJ2-4; D unresolved. Trimming left V 2 bases short and J 11 bases short, with 10 bases between. CDR3 size: 12 residues. In germline, CDR1 is MDHEN, CDR2 SYDVKM. In nucleotides, the CDR3 is TGTGCCAGCAGTTTAGCCAGAACCTTTCAGTACTTC. Protein product: CASSLARTFQYF.

This clonotype has more than one count but fewer than ten. This chain connects TRBV7-3 to TRBJ1-2; no clear D. Trimming shortened V by 4 bases and J by 8 bases, and 11 bases separated the two germline ends. Germline V gives CDR1 SGHTA, CDR2 FQGTGA. This CDR3 has 12 amino acids. The CDR3 region is CASSSYPGGYTF. CDR3 sequence (DNA): TGTGCCAGCAGCTCGTACCCGGGGGGCTACACCTTC.

The V call is TRBV25-1, the J call TRBJ1-2; D is ambiguous. Per the germline V gene, CDR1 is MGHDK and CDR2 is SYGVNS. This CDR3 is 12 amino acids long. Trimming pared 5 bases from V and 8 bases from J, leaving 12 bases between. The CDR3 bases are TGTGCCAGCAGTACGGGCAATGGGGGCTACACCTTC. This encodes CASSTGNGGYTF.

This clonotype was recorded at least ten times. The chain joins TRBV30 to TRBJ2-1; perhaps TRBD1 as D (6 bases). Germline V gene lookup returns CDR1 GTSNPN and CDR2 SVGIG (reference sequence). CDR3 size: 12 residues. The V end was cut by 8 bases, the J end by 1 base, with 9 bases between. CDR3 in amino acids: CAQGQSYNEQFF. CDR3 sequence (DNA): TGTGCCCAAGGACAGTCCTACAATGAGCAGTTCTTC. Combining the CDR3 with reference TRBV30 and TRBJ2-1 gives the whole variable domain SQTIHQWPATLVQPVGSPLSLECTVEGTSNPNLYWYRQAAGRGLQLLFYSVGIGQISSEVPQNLSASRPQDRQFILSSKKLLLSDSGFYLCAQGQSYNEQFFGPGTRLTVL.

The chain carries TRBV12-3 or TRBV12-4 and TRBJ2-3; D is perhaps TRBD1 (5 bases). V lost 3 bases and J 3 bases, leaving 10 bases between the germline ends. CDR3 size: 14 residues. The CDR3 here is CASSFQGVTDTQYF. CDR3 coding DNA: TGTGCCAGCAGTTTTCAGGGCGTGACAGATACGCAGTATTTT.

There are many counts of this clonotype. The chain uses TRBV10-3 and TRBJ2-3, with TRBD1 matching 7 bases. V shed 10 bases, J shed 6 bases, and the junction held 4 bases outside the gene matches. Per the germline V gene, CDR1 is ENHRY and CDR2 is SYGVKD. The CDR3 extends over 11 amino acids. CDR3 in DNA: TGTGCCACCCAAGGGGGCGATACGCAGTATTTT. It translates to CATQGGDTQYF.

This clonotype was picked up one time. A much more abundant neighbour one base away suggests this may be a read error. The rearrangement links TRBV11-1 to TRBJ2-5, with TRBD1 identical over 7 bases. This CDR3 has 18 residues. Germline V gives CDR1 SGHAT, CDR2 FQDESV (reference sequence). With V trimmed by 5 bases and J by 0 bases, 15 bases remained unmatched. The DNA for the CDR3 is TGTGCCAGCAGCCCAAGGGGGCATGACAGGACGTACCAAGAGACCCAGTACTTC. It is translated as CASSPRGHDRTYQETQYF.

V and J are TRBV7-8 and TRBJ1-2; tentatively, D is TRBD1 (5 bases). The germline V and J ends were trimmed by 2 bases and 4 bases, with 8 bases remaining between them. The CDR3 totals 13 residues. The germline gives CDR1 SGHVS, CDR2 FQNEAQ. CDR3 loop: CASSLNTGYGYTF. CDR3 coding DNA: TGTGCCAGCAGCTTAAACACAGGCTATGGCTACACCTTC.

This clonotype was seen many times. The rearrangement links TRBV2 to TRBJ2-1; 8 nucleotides match TRBD2. V was pared by 6 bases and J by 7 bases, with 17 bases of the junction left unmatched. CDR1 SNHLY and CDR2 FYNNEI come from the germline V gene. The CDR3 contains 17 residues. The CDR3 reads CASSPWVAGHYGNEQFF. The CDR3 nucleotides are TGTGCCAGCAGCCCTTGGGTAGCGGGACACTACGGGAATGAGCAGTTCTTC.